This entry is about one TCR beta chain. Its specificity is not known. Method: immunoSEQ multiplex PCR; TCRdb's copy keeps in-frame clones and lacks some. The table shows roughly 1.4 million clones, with roughly 98.5% occurring only once. The V end lost 5 bases, the J end lost 0 bases, and 13 bases lay between the germline ends. The length of the CDR3 is 16 residues. CDR1 and CDR2 (germline): KGHSH, LQKENI. The sample comes from a study of shared clonotypes between healthy human individuals. Study results and limitations: What naive subsets generally showed was a larger estimated richness than memory subsets showed. Approximately 4.9% of naive CD4 clonotypes were shared across four donors.

The V and J genes are TRBV18 and TRBJ1-4; D call uncertain. The TCR comes from a man aged 25 to 40 in good health. Sample: naive CD4+ T cells sorted from blood. The sample's subset: CD45RA+ positively selected. The CDR3 DNA reads TGTGCCAGCTCATACTATACAGTTGCAACTAATGAAAAACTGTTTTTT. This codes for CASSYYTVATNEKLFF.